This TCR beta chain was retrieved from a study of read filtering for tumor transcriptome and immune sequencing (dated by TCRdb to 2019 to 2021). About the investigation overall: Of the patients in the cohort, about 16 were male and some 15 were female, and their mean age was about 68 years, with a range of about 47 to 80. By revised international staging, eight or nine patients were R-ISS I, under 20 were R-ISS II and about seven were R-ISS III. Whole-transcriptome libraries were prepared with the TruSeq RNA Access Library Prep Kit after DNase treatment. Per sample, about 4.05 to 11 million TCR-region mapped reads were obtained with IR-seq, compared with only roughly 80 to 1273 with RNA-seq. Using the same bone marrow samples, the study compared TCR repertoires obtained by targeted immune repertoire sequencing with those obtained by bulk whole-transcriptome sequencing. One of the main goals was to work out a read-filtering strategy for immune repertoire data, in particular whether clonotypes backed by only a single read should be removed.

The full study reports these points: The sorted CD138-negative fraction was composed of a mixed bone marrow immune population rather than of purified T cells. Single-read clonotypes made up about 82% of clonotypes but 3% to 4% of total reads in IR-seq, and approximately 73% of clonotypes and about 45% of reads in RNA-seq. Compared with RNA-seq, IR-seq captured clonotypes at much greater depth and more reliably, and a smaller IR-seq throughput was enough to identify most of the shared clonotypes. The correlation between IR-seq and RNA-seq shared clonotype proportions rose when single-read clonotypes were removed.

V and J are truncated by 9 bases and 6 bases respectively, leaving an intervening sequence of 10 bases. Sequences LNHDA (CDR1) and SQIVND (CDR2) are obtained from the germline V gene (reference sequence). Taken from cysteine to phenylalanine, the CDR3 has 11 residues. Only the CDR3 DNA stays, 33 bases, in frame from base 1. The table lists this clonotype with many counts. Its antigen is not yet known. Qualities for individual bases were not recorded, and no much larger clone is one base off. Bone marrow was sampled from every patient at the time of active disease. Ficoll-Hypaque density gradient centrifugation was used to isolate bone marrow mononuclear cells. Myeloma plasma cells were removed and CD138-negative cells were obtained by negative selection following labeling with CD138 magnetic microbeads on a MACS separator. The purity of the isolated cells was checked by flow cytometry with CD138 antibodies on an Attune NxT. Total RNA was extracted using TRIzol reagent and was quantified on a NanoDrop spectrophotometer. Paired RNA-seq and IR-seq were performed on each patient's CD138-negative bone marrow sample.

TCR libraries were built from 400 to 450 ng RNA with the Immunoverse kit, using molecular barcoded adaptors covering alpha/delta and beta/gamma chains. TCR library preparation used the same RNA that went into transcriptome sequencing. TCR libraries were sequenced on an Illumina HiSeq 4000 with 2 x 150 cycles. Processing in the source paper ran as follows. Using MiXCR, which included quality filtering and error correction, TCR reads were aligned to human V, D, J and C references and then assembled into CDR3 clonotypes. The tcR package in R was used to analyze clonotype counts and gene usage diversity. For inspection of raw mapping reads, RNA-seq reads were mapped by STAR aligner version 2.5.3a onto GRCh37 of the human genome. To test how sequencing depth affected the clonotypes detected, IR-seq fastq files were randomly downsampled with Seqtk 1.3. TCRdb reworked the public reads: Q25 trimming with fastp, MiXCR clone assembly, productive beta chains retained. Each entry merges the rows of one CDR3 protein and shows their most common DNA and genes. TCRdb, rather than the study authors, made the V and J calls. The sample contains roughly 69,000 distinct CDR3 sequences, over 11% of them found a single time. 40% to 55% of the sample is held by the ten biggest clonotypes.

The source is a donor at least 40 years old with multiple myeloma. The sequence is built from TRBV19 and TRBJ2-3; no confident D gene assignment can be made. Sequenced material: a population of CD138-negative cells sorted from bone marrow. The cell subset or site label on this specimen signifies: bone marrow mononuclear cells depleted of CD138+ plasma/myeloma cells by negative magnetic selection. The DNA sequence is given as TGTGCCAGCAGCTTGTCTGATACGCAGTATTTT. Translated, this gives CASSLSDTQYF.